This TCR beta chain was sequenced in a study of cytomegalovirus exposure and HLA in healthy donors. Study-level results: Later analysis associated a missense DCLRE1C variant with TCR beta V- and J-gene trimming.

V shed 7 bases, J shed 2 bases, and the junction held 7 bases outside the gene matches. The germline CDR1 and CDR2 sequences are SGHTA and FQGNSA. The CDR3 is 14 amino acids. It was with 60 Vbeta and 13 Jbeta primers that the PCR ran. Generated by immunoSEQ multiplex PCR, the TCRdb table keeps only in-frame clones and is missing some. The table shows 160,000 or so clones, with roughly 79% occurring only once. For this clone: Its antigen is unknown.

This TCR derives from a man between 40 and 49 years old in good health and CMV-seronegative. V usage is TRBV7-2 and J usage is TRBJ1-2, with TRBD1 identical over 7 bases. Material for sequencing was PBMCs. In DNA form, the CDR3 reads TGTGCCAGCACCAATCAAGGGGGCAACTATGGCTACACCTTC. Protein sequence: CASTNQGGNYGYTF.